This TCR beta chain is from a study of CD8+ T cells in alopecia areata. The overall study: Each of the treated patients was given oral tofacitinib, 5 to 10 mg twice daily, for moderate-to-severe alopecia areata. Percent affected scalp area, the SALT score, rated treated patients' severity.

This sample's treatment: oral pan-JAK inhibitor, 5-10 mg twice daily. V lost 4 bases and J 9 bases, leaving 7 bases between the germline ends. The length of the CDR3 is 11 residues. Germline-derived CDR1 and CDR2 are MGHDK and SYGVNS. For this clone: Its specificity is not known.

Sequencing used cDNA as its template, made by extracting RNA and reverse transcribing it. Only in-frame clones appear in the TCRdb table, and some are missing; sequencing was by immunoSEQ multiplex PCR. The profile shows approximately 200,000 clones, 58% of them singletons. Study-level findings and limits: A single nonresponder leaves the baseline CD8+ expansion link to response uncertain. Scalp data also include sequences from resident alphabeta T cells of normal skin.

V usage is TRBV25-1 and J usage is TRBJ1-5, with D uncertain. This TCR was sampled from a human donor with alopecia areata. This specimen was CD4+ T cells sorted from blood, taken at week 24, from a patient treated with tofacitinib. The CDR3 here is CASSGSGPQHF. CDR3 bases: TGTGCCAGCAGTGGCTCTGGGCCCCAGCATTTT.